This note documents a single T cell receptor (beta chain) sequence. Antigen specificity is unknown. Germline V gene data show CDR1 as MNHEY and CDR2 as SMNVEV (reference sequence). The CDR3 loop spans 16 amino acids. The trim removed 9 bases at V and 4 bases at J, leaving 16 bases unmatched. The data were obtained in a study of cytomegalovirus exposure and HLA in healthy donors. Vbeta (60) and Jbeta (13) primers were used in the PCR. The method was immunoSEQ multiplex PCR; TCRdb's version includes in-frame clones alone and lacks a portion of them. The sample includes roughly 120,000 clones, approximately 85% of them seen just once. Overall study findings and caveats: Most subjects' HLA-A and HLA-B alleles were reportedly predicted from TCR beta sequences. Productive status was seen about 90% or about 30% of the time for most TCR beta V segments in an earlier analysis. A later analysis showed that HLA-associated TCR beta chains had undergone more clonal expansion than equally common others. Common viral pathogens seemed, in a later analysis, to connect with several of the most significant clusters.

The sequenced sample consisted of PBMCs. This chain connects TRBV27 to TRBJ2-5; 8 bases are a match to TRBD2. The origin of this receptor is a male donor in good health and CMV-seropositive. The CDR3 sequence is CARSHNGTSGRETQYF. The CDR3 DNA is TGTGCCAGGTCGCACAACGGGACTAGTGGGCGAGAGACCCAGTACTTC.